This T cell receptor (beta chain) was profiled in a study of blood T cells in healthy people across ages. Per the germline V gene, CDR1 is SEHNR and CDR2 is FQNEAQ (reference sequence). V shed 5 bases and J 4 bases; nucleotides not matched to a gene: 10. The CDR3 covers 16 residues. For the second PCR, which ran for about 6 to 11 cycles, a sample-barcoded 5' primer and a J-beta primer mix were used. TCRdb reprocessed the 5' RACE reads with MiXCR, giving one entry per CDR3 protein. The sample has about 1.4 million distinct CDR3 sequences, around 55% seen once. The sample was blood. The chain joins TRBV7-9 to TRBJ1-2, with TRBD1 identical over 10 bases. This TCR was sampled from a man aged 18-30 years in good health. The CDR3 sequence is CASSGPETGGGYGYTF. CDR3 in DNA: TGTGCCAGCAGCGGGCCCGAGACAGGGGGCGGCTATGGCTACACCTTC.